A selection of T cell receptor beta chains follows, all from one sample in a study of cytotoxic CD8 clonotypes in ibrutinib-treated CLL. Using immunoSEQ multiplex PCR, the repertoire was profiled, and TCRdb retains in-frame clones only, with some absent. The sample holds about 130,000 clones, around 80% seen once. Here the sequenced sample was PBMCs, taken after 24 months of ibrutinib treatment. The source of these receptors is a human donor with chronic lymphocytic leukemia. The CDR3 runs from the conserved cysteine through the conserved F or W. Fields, in order: V gene, J gene, D gene, clone size, CDR3 length, CDR3 protein, CDR3 DNA. The D gene is left open where the match is weak. Size tells how often a clone was seen (once, few, many) or the class of an expanded clone, and some rows leave it out.

TRBV11-2	TRBJ2-3	TRBD2	.	14	CASSLERGTDTQYF	TGTGCCAGCAGCTTAGAGCGGGGGACAGATACGCAGTATTTT
TRBV13	TRBJ2-7	TRBD1	.	15	CASSFPGQGAYEQYF	TGTGCCAGCAGTTTTCCGGGACAGGGGGCCTACGAGCAGTACTTC
TRBV28	TRBJ1-6	.	.	14	CASSSTPLYSPLHF	TGTGCCAGCAGTAGTACACCCCTTTATTCACCCCTCCACTTT
TRBV7-2	TRBJ2-3	.	.	14	CASSLDQSTDTQYF	TGTGCCAGCAGCTTAGACCAGTCCACAGATACGCAGTATTTT
TRBV5-1	TRBJ1-4	TRBD1	.	14	CASSRGQSRGKLFF	TGCGCCAGCAGCCGGGGACAGAGTAGGGGAAAACTGTTTTTT
TRBV10-3	TRBJ2-1	.	.	16	CAISESGGLGNNEQFF	TGTGCCATCAGTGAGTCCGGGGGTCTGGGTAACAATGAGCAGTTCTTC
TRBV5-4	TRBJ1-2	TRBD1	.	15	CASSWDRGSGNGYTF	TGTGCCAGCAGTTGGGACAGGGGGTCTGGAAATGGCTACACCTTC
TRBV7-2	TRBJ1-2	TRBD1	.	19	CASSFNRDRDPQGNYGYTF	TGTGCCAGCAGCTTCAACCGGGACAGGGACCCCCAGGGGAACTATGGCTACACCTTC
TRBV18	TRBJ2-2	TRBD2	.	17	CASSPGLAGADTGELFF	TGTGCCAGCTCACCGGGACTAGCGGGGGCCGACACCGGGGAGCTGTTTTTT
TRBV7-8	TRBJ2-2	TRBD1	.	17	CASSLLAQGVNTGELFF	TGTGCCAGCAGCTTACTGGCGCAGGGGGTTAACACCGGGGAGCTGTTTTTT
TRBV7-2	TRBJ2-3	TRBD1	.	15	CASSLAGTGGDTQYF	TGTGCCAGCAGCTTAGCTGGGACAGGGGGAGATACGCAGTATTTT
TRBV5-1	TRBJ1-1	.	.	15	CASSLTGRENTEAFF	TGCGCCAGCAGCTTGACCGGCAGGGAAAACACTGAAGCTTTCTTT
TRBV9	TRBJ2-5	.	.	14	CASSEQKGSETQYF	TGTGCCAGCAGCGAACAAAAGGGGTCAGAGACCCAGTACTTC
TRBV5-4	TRBJ2-7	TRBD2	once	14	CASSTGLGTVEQYF	TGTGCCAGCAGCACTGGACTAGGGACCGTCGAGCAGTACTTC
TRBV7-8	TRBJ1-2	.	.	15	CASSLVSRAGYGYTF	TGTGCCAGCAGCTTAGTGTCCAGGGCAGGGTATGGCTACACCTTC
TRBV7-8	TRBJ1-6	.	.	17	CASSLSRNWGGGSPLHF	TGTGCCAGCAGCTTATCCAGGAATTGGGGTGGAGGTTCACCCCTCCACTTT
TRBV28	TRBJ1-5	.	.	15	CASQRSGGHNQPQHF	TGTGCCAGCCAACGATCCGGGGGCCACAATCAGCCCCAGCATTTT
TRBV6-5	TRBJ1-5	.	.	11	CASSYSRAQHF	TGTGCCAGCAGTTACTCCAGAGCCCAGCATTTT
TRBV7-2	TRBJ2-5	TRBD1	.	15	CASSANRGIQETQYF	TGTGCCAGCAGCGCAAACAGGGGGATCCAAGAGACCCAGTACTTC
TRBV2	TRBJ1-1	.	few	13	CASRQGEGTEAFF	TGTGCCAGCAGACAGGGTGAGGGGACTGAAGCTTTCTTT
TRBV7-2	TRBJ1-4	.	.	17	CASSLNIELGVNEKLFF	TGTGCCAGCAGCTTAAACATCGAATTGGGGGTTAATGAAAAACTGTTTTTT
TRBV5-5	TRBJ1-2	.	once	13	CASSLSRGYGYTF	TGTGCCAGCAGCTTGAGTCGCGGCTATGGCTACACCTTC
TRBV19	TRBJ1-2	.	.	14	CASSLRDTGYGYTF	TGTGCCAGTAGTCTACGGGACACGGGTTATGGCTACACCTTC
TRBV21-1	TRBJ2-3	.	.	13	CASSKRPADTQYF	TGTGCCAGCAGCAAAAGACCGGCAGATACGCAGTATTTT
TRBV5-1	TRBJ1-3	.	.	14	CASSLTVSGNTIYF	TGCGCCAGCAGCTTGACAGTATCCGGAAACACCATATATTTT
TRBV29-1	TRBJ1-1	.	once	13	CSVREGGNTEAFF	TGCAGCGTTAGGGAGGGGGGCAACACTGAAGCTTTCTTT
TRBV10-1	TRBJ2-3	.	.	18	CASSGSLDWASSTDTQYF	TGCGCCAGCAGTGGTTCCCTCGACTGGGCTTCTAGCACAGATACGCAGTATTTT
TRBV30	TRBJ2-7	.	.	13	CAWSHGTTYEQYF	TGTGCCTGGAGTCACGGTACTACCTACGAGCAGTACTTC
TRBV5-4	TRBJ1-1	.	.	15	CASSSWGFMNTEAFF	TGTGCCAGCAGCTCCTGGGGGTTCATGAACACTGAAGCTTTCTTT
TRBV4-3	TRBJ2-3	.	once	13	CASSQVAGDTQYF	TGCGCCAGCAGCCAAGTTGCCGGGGATACGCAGTATTTT
TRBV12-5	TRBJ1-2	.	.	14	CASGLVLAGLGYTF	TGTGCTAGTGGTTTGGTACTGGCAGGGCTTGGCTACACCTTC
TRBV2	TRBJ1-2	.	.	15	CASRAPGPTFYGYTF	TGTGCCAGCAGGGCACCGGGCCCCACTTTCTATGGCTACACCTTC
TRBV4-3	TRBJ2-7	.	.	14	CASSQDRGLYEQYF	TGCGCCAGCAGCCAAGACAGGGGTCTCTACGAGCAGTACTTC
TRBV6-4	TRBJ1-1	.	.	11	CASRYGTEAFF	TGTGCCAGCAGGTACGGCACTGAAGCTTTCTTT
TRBV28	TRBJ2-5	TRBD2	.	13	CASRPGTIETQYF	TGTGCCAGCAGACCCGGGACTATAGAGACCCAGTACTTC
TRBV14	TRBJ2-1	.	once	13	CARSQGGINEQFF	TGTGCCAGGAGTCAGGGTGGGATCAATGAGCAGTTCTTC
TRBV7-2	TRBJ2-5	TRBD2	.	14	CASSVGGARETQYF	TGTGCCAGCTCCGTCGGGGGGGCGCGGGAGACCCAGTACTTC
TRBV7-9	TRBJ1-2	TRBD1	.	15	CASSPEGGRTGGYTF	TGTGCCAGCAGCCCCGAGGGAGGTCGGACAGGTGGCTACACCTTC
TRBV9	TRBJ1-2	.	.	13	CASSVAADGGYTF	TGTGCCAGCAGCGTAGCCGCTGATGGTGGCTACACCTTC
TRBV5-5	TRBJ1-5	TRBD1	.	16	CASSLHPGGGNQPQHF	TGTGCCAGCAGCTTGCATCCAGGGGGGGGCAATCAGCCCCAGCATTTT
TRBV7-9	TRBJ1-6	TRBD1	.	15	CASSGGTGGGAPLHF	TGTGCCAGCAGCGGGGGGACAGGCGGTGGGGCTCCCCTCCACTTT
TRBV10-3	TRBJ1-5	.	.	15	CAISERGYGPQPQHF	TGTGCCATCAGTGAACGGGGGTATGGTCCCCAGCCCCAGCATTTT
TRBV19	TRBJ2-2	TRBD1	.	17	CASSMRDSLANTGELFF	TGTGCCAGTAGTATGAGGGACAGCCTCGCGAACACCGGGGAGCTGTTTTTT
TRBV7-2	TRBJ1-2	.	.	13	CASRPTGNYGYTF	TGTGCCAGCAGGCCGACAGGAAACTATGGCTACACCTTC
TRBV7-2	TRBJ2-7	TRBD2	.	16	CASSPLAGGALYEQYF	TGTGCCAGCAGCCCTTTAGCGGGGGGCGCACTCTACGAGCAGTACTTC
TRBV6-6	TRBJ1-1	.	.	13	CASGLGVNTEAFF	TGTGCCAGCGGTTTGGGAGTGAACACTGAAGCTTTCTTT